This passage covers 22 T cell receptor beta chains from one sample sequenced in a study of shared clonotypes between healthy human individuals. Clones were sequenced by immunoSEQ multiplex PCR, and TCRdb holds only the in-frame ones, with some missing. The sample lists approximately 2,300,000 clones, roughly 90% occurring once. Sequenced input: naive CD4+ T cells from PBMCs. Subset indicated: CD45RA+ positively selected. The origin of the receptors is a man aged 18 to 30 in good health. Some clones in this sample may be carry-over from other donors' samples.

This clone appeared once. The V call is TRBV6-5, the J call TRBJ2-3; 9 bases fit TRBD2. This CDR3 has 16 amino acids. Germline V lookup: CDR1 MNHEY, CDR2 SVGAGI. Losses at the gene ends were 2 bases for V and 4 bases for J; bases not matched to a gene: 7. The CDR3 loop is CASSYGLAQGADTQYF. DNA for the CDR3: TGTGCCAGCAGTTACGGACTAGCGCAAGGCGCAGATACGCAGTATTTT.

This sequence joins TRBV19 and TRBJ2-1; the match to TRBD2 covers 9 bases. The CDR3 is made up of 15 amino acids. Germline V gives CDR1 LNHDA, CDR2 SQIVND (reference sequence). V gave up 7 bases and J gave up 7 bases; unmatched junction bases: 11. The CDR3 loop is CASIGRLAGLNEQFF. The CDR3 nucleotides read TGTGCCAGTATCGGGCGGCTAGCGGGACTGAATGAGCAGTTCTTC.

J is TRBJ2-7 and V is TRBV29-1, with 8 bases lining up with TRBD1. This CDR3 has 13 amino acids. CDR1 and CDR2 from the germline V gene are SQVTM and ANQGSEA. With 3 bases clipped from V and 2 bases from J, the junction kept 3 bases outside the gene matches. The CDR3 bases are TGCAGCGTTGAGGGACAGGATACCTACGAGCAGTACTTC. It yields the protein CSVEGQDTYEQYF.

J is TRBJ1-1 and V is TRBV6-6; D is perhaps TRBD1 (5 bases). The germline CDR1 and CDR2 sequences are MNHNY and SVGAGI (reference sequence). CDR3 length equals 13 residues. Trimming shortened V by 8 bases and J by 0 bases, and 10 bases separated the two germline ends. CDR3 protein: CASRGGVNTEAFF. DNA for the CDR3: TGTGCCAGCCGCGGGGGGGTGAACACTGAAGCTTTCTTT.

The J gene is TRBJ1-1, the V gene TRBV11-1, with D tentatively TRBD1 (6 bases). Deletions cut 1 base from V and 0 bases from J, with 15 bases between. CDR3 length equals 17 residues. The germline V gene encodes CDR1 SGHAT and CDR2 FQDESV (reference sequence). The CDR3 region has the DNA TGTGCCAGCAGCTTAGGTAGGGGGAGACCCATGAACACTGAAGCTTTCTTT. Its protein is CASSLGRGRPMNTEAFF. Looking up the rest from reference TRBV11-1 and TRBJ1-1 gives the full variable domain: EAEVAQSPRYKITEKSQAVAFWCDPISGHATLYWYRQILGQGPELLVQFQDESVVDDSQLPKDRFSAERLKGVDSTLKIQPAELGDSAMYLCASSLGRGRPMNTEAFFGQGTRLTVV.

Concerning this clone: Other DNA sequences in this sample translate to the same CDR3. The V call is TRBV29-1, the J call TRBJ2-7; 14 nucleotides agree with TRBD2. V shed 6 bases and J 7 bases; nucleotides not matched to a gene: 5. Per germline, CDR1 SQVTM and CDR2 ANQGSEA. The CDR3 runs 13 residues. CDR3 sequence reads: CSVRGLAGGEQYF. CDR3 coding DNA: TGCAGCGTCCGCGGACTAGCGGGAGGTGAGCAGTACTTC.

A single count supports this clone. This chain uses TRBV14 with TRBJ2-5; either TRBD1 or TRBD2 may fit D (5 bases each). The CDR3 has 17 amino acids. From germline, CDR1 is SGHDN and CDR2 FVKESK. The V end was cut by 2 bases, the J end by 1 base, with 17 bases between. The CDR3 DNA reads as TGTGCCAGCAGCCAAAAGGGGACCCAGACCTTCCAAGAGACCCAGTACTTC. It yields the protein CASSQKGTQTFQETQYF.

The rearrangement links TRBV6-5 to TRBJ1-4, with D unclear. The CDR3 is 12 amino acids. V was trimmed by 5 bases and J by 8 bases, leaving 9 bases between them. The germline V gene encodes CDR1 MNHEY and CDR2 SVGAGI. CDR3 DNA: TGTGCCAGCAGTCGTGTTAAAGAAAAACTGTTTTTT. Its protein is CASSRVKEKLFF.

The chain employs TRBV14 and TRBJ2-5; D is perhaps TRBD1 (6 bases). The CDR3 spans 14 residues. With 3 bases removed from V and 5 bases from J, the gap between germline ends came to 13 bases. Germline CDR1 and CDR2: SGHDN and FVKESK. Written as DNA, the CDR3 is TGTGCCAGCAGCCATGCAGGGGATTGGGAGACCCAGTACTTC. Protein sequence: CASSHAGDWETQYF.

The rearrangement uses TRBV2 and TRBJ2-1; 9 positions match TRBD1. Per germline, CDR1 SNHLY and CDR2 FYNNEI. The CDR3 has 14 residues. Trimming took 6 bases from V and 8 from J; bases not matched to a gene: 8. Here the CDR3 DNA reads TGTGCCAGCAGACGGGACAGGGCTTTCGATGAGCAGTTCTTC. Translating it yields CASRRDRAFDEQFF.

This clone was counted between two and nine times. The V call is TRBV10-3, the J call TRBJ1-5; tentatively, D is TRBD1 (5 bases). V gave up 10 bases and J gave up 0 bases, with 10 bases separating them. CDR1 ENHRY and CDR2 SYGVKD come from the germline V gene. This CDR3 region has 13 residues. This chain's CDR3 is CATQQDSNQPQHF. CDR3 bases: TGTGCCACTCAACAGGATAGCAATCAGCCCCAGCATTTT.

This clone was found once. The rearrangement uses TRBV2 and TRBJ1-4, with D maybe TRBD1 (5 bases). Trimming shortened V by 6 bases and J by 7 bases, and 9 bases separated the two germline ends. The CDR3 contains 12 residues. Germline V gene data show CDR1 as SNHLY and CDR2 as FYNNEI. CDR3 in DNA: TGTGCCAGCAGATTTGGGGGTGAAAAACTGTTTTTT. Its protein is CASRFGGEKLFF.

This clone was seen more than once but under ten times. The same CDR3 arises from other DNA sequences in this sample as well. V and J are TRBV28 and TRBJ2-7; 10 nucleotides line up with TRBD2. V dropped 6 bases and J dropped 0; count of bases not matched to a gene: 2. CDR1 MDHEN and CDR2 SYDVKM come from the germline V gene. CDR3 length equals 14 residues. CDR3 DNA: TGTGCCAGCAGCCCTAGCGGGAGCTCCTACGAGCAGTACTTC. It is translated as CASSPSGSSYEQYF.

The chain is built from TRBV28 and TRBJ1-2; D possibly corresponds to TRBD1 (5 bases). CDR3 size: 14 residues. CDR1 MDHEN and CDR2 SYDVKM come from the germline V gene. V lost 5 bases and J lost 4, with 14 bases in between. CDR3 in amino acids: CASSVDMTLYGYTF. CDR3 sequence (DNA): TGTGCCAGCAGTGTGGACATGACTCTCTATGGCTACACCTTC.

This clone was observed a single time. The chain employs TRBV5-4 and TRBJ2-1; 14 bases align to TRBD2. The CDR3 is 18 amino acids. Germline V lookup: CDR1 SGHNT, CDR2 YYREEE (reference sequence). Trimming removed 3 bases from V and 4 bases from J; junction bases left unmatched: 9. In nucleotides, the CDR3 is TGTGCCAGCAGCTGGGCTGGGACTAGCGGGAGATCTTACAATGAGCAGTTCTTC. It translates to CASSWAGTSGRSYNEQFF.

The V and J genes are TRBV21-1 and TRBJ1-4. TRBV21-1 is classified as a pseudogene. The CDR3 totals 11 residues. The CDR3 is CASRQNEKLFF. CDR3 bases: TGTGCCAGCAGGCAAAATGAAAAACTGTTTTTT.

This chain connects TRBV5-1 to TRBJ2-3; no clear D. CDR3 size: 15 residues. The germline gives CDR1 SGHRS, CDR2 YFSETQ. V was trimmed by 4 bases and J by 0 bases, leaving 12 bases between them. The CDR3 loop reads CASSRLSESTDTQYF. The CDR3 DNA is TGCGCCAGCAGCCGTTTGTCCGAAAGCACAGATACGCAGTATTTT.

The CDR3 DNA reads TGTGCCAGCAGCTTCCGGACAGCCAACTTCTATGGCTACACCTTC. Amino acids: CASSFRTANFYGYTF. J is TRBJ1-2 and V is TRBV5-5, with D perhaps TRBD1 (6 bases). Trimming took 2 bases from V and 4 from J, leaving 15 bases between them. The CDR3 has 15 amino acids. Looked up from germline, CDR1 is SGHKS and CDR2 is YYEKEE (reference sequence).

The gene calls are TRBV11-2 and TRBJ2-7; D possibly matches TRBD1 or TRBD2 (5 bases each). In germline, CDR1 is SGHAT, CDR2 FQNNGV. The ends were cut back, 4 bases at V and 1 base at J, with 14 bases in the middle. CDR3 size: 15 residues. CDR3 nucleotides: TGTGCCAGCAGCTCCCACCGGGACGGGTCCTACGAGCAGTACTTC. Translation gives CASSSHRDGSYEQYF.

The chain joins TRBV28 to TRBJ2-7; no firm D call. The V gene lost 7 bases and the J gene lost 0 bases, with 13 bases spanning the gap. Per germline, CDR1 MDHEN and CDR2 SYDVKM. The CDR3 loop spans 14 amino acids. CDR3 region: CASKPRRSSYEQYF. The CDR3 region has the DNA TGTGCCAGCAAGCCCAGAAGAAGCTCCTACGAGCAGTACTTC.

The chain links TRBV2 to TRBJ1-5; D not resolved. Trimming took off 6 bases at V and 5 bases at J, with 11 bases between the two ends. The germline gives CDR1 SNHLY, CDR2 FYNNEI. The CDR3 sequence is 13 residues long. As DNA, the CDR3 is TGTGCCAGCAGGGCGGACGGGCATCAGCCCCAGCATTTT. Protein sequence: CASRADGHQPQHF.

The CDR3 coding sequence is TGTGCCAGCAGCTTAGATCGCGGGACAGGGAGAAAAGAGACCCAGTACTTC. This gives the protein CASSLDRGTGRKETQYF. The V and J genes are TRBV11-2 and TRBJ2-5; 9 bases map to TRBD1. Germline V gene lookup returns CDR1 SGHAT and CDR2 FQNNGV. This CDR3 is 17 amino acids long. Trimming at V came to 0 bases and at J to 3 bases, leaving 8 bases not matched to a gene.